The 17 T cell receptor beta chains below come from one sample, sequenced in a study of shared clonotypes between healthy human individuals. Naive CD8 cells comprised CD45RO-negative, CCR7-positively selected cells, excluding terminally differentiated effector memory CD45RA+ cells. Profiling relied on immunoSEQ multiplex PCR, and the TCRdb table lists in-frame clones only, not all of them. This sample has millions of clones, with approximately 94% found just once. Material: naive CD8+ T cells from PBMCs. These TCRs come from a man younger than 35 in good health. Some clones in this sample may be carry-over from other donors' samples.

The chain carries TRBV7-3 and TRBJ2-5; TRBD2 matches 7 bases. The end of the DNA fits TRBJ2-7 better, so the J call may be wrong. The CDR3 runs to 15 residues. The germline V gene has CDR1 SGHTA and CDR2 FQGTGA. CDR3 DNA: TGTGCCAGCAGCTTAAATCCCGGGAGGACCTACGAGCAGTACTTC. The encoded protein is CASSLNPGRTYEQYF.

J is TRBJ2-3 and V is TRBV18; D perhaps matches TRBD1 (6 bases). Germline V lookup: CDR1 KGHSH, CDR2 LQKENI. The CDR3 has 15 amino acids. Trimming took 0 bases from V and 3 from J, leaving 10 bases between them. CDR3 nucleotides: TGTGCCAGCTCACCACCTCCAACAGGGACAGATACGCAGTATTTT. Amino acid sequence: CASSPPPTGTDTQYF.

This chain joins TRBV19 and TRBJ2-7; 8 bases match TRBD2. The V segment lost 1 base and the J segment 3 bases; nucleotides outside the gene matches: 5. Germline loops: CDR1 LNHDA, CDR2 SQIVND (reference sequence). The CDR3 extends over 15 amino acids. The CDR3 spells CASSIAPAGVYEQYF. The CDR3 region has the DNA TGTGCCAGTAGTATAGCTCCAGCGGGAGTCTACGAGCAGTACTTC.

This clone was counted a few times. The chain has TRBV6-1 and TRBJ1-3; the match to TRBD1 covers 9 bases. The CDR3 is made up of 16 amino acids. CDR1 is MNHNS and CDR2 is SASEGT in the germline V gene. The junction had 5 bases not matched to a gene; V was cut back by 1 base and J by 4 bases. In nucleotides, the CDR3 is TGTGCCAGCAGTGAAGGGGACAGGGAGATCGGAAACACCATATATTTT. The encoded protein is CASSEGDREIGNTIYF.

This sequence joins TRBV28 and TRBJ2-3, with TRBD2 matching over 13 bases. Per germline, CDR1 MDHEN and CDR2 SYDVKM. The CDR3 has 16 residues. Trimming took 6 bases from V and 6 from J; bases not matched to a gene: 9. In nucleotides, the CDR3 is TGTGCCAGCAGCCTCAGGACTAGCGGGAGATGGGATACGCAGTATTTT. This gives the protein CASSLRTSGRWDTQYF.

The V gene is TRBV4-2, the J gene TRBJ1-1, with 8 bases lining up with TRBD1. The CDR3 loop spans 17 amino acids. Per germline, CDR1 LGHNA and CDR2 YNFKEQ. J gave up 5 bases and V 4 bases, and 15 bases lay outside the gene matches. This CDR3 is CASSLRTLSGGWTEAFF. Written as DNA, the CDR3 is TGTGCCAGCAGCCTTAGGACACTATCAGGGGGCTGGACTGAAGCTTTCTTT.

About this clone itself: This sample includes further DNA sequences coding for the same CDR3. The V and J genes are TRBV19 and TRBJ2-7; D is unclear. The CDR3 runs to 13 residues. CDR1 is LNHDA, CDR2 SQIVND, per germline (reference sequence). The V and J ends lost 1 base and 3 bases respectively, with 7 bases between them. The CDR3 nucleotides read TGTGCCAGTAGTATAGGACTTAACTACGAGCAGTACTTC. It encodes CASSIGLNYEQYF.

This sequence joins TRBV7-2 and TRBJ2-1; D is unclear. V shed 1 base and J shed 5 bases, with 18 bases lying between them. CDR1 is SGHTA, CDR2 FQGNSA, per germline. The CDR3 extends over 17 amino acids. CDR3 nucleotide sequence: TGTGCCAGCAGCTTAGTTGTTCTGGCCGGAAGGGACAATGAGCAGTTCTTC. Translated, it gives CASSLVVLAGRDNEQFF.

The genes are TRBV29-1 and TRBJ1-3, with D possibly being TRBD1 (5 bases). There are 15 residues in the CDR3. The germline V and J ends were trimmed by 5 bases and 0 bases, with 14 bases remaining between them. Germline-derived CDR1 and CDR2 are SQVTM and ANQGSEA. This chain's CDR3 is CSVLGGALSGNTIYF. CDR3 DNA sequence: TGCAGCGTTTTGGGAGGGGCCCTCTCTGGAAACACCATATATTTT. The complete variable domain, with remaining parts taken from reference TRBV29-1 and TRBJ1-3, reads SAVISQKPSRDICQRGTSLTIQCQVDSQVTMMFWYRQQPGQSLTLIATANQGSEATYESGFVIDKFPISRPNLTFSTLTVSNMSPEDSSIYLCSVLGGALSGNTIYFGEGSWLTVV.

In the case of this clone: This same CDR3 is encoded by further DNA sequences in the sample. The rearrangement links TRBV27 to TRBJ2-7; 7 bases match TRBD1. V was pared by 5 bases and J by 2 bases, with 3 bases of the junction left unmatched. Germline V gene lookup returns CDR1 MNHEY and CDR2 SMNVEV (reference sequence). This CDR3 comprises 13 residues. In DNA, the CDR3 is TGTGCCAGCAGTCCAGGGACAGCCTACGAGCAGTACTTC. It specifies CASSPGTAYEQYF.

The chain uses TRBV28 and TRBJ2-7; 13 bases fit TRBD2. Germline values: CDR1 MDHEN, CDR2 SYDVKM. There are 16 residues in the CDR3. V dropped 3 bases and J dropped 4; count of bases not matched to a gene: 6. The CDR3 nucleotides read TGTGCCAGCAGTTTTTGGACTAGCGGGAGTTCGTACGAGCAGTACTTC. It yields the protein CASSFWTSGSSYEQYF. The complete variable domain, with remaining parts taken from reference TRBV28 and TRBJ2-7, reads DVKVTQSSRYLVKRTGEKVFLECVQDMDHENMFWYRQDPGLGLRLIYFSYDVKMKEKGDIPEGYSVSREKKERFSLILESASTNQTSMYLCASSFWTSGSSYEQYFGPGTRLTVT.

The chain has TRBV9 and TRBJ2-7; 8 bases are a match to TRBD1. The CDR3 consists of 14 residues. Germline lookup yields CDR1 SGDLS and CDR2 YYNGEE. V trimming: 3 bases; J trimming: 5 bases; junction bases outside the gene matches: 7. CDR3 DNA: TGTGCCAGCAGCGAGACAGGGGTACTCGACGAGCAGTACTTC. It translates to CASSETGVLDEQYF.

The chain carries TRBV30 and TRBJ2-5; 10 nucleotides line up with TRBD2. Germline V gene lookup returns CDR1 GTSNPN and CDR2 SVGIG (reference sequence). J gave up 5 bases and V 0 bases, and 6 bases lay outside the gene matches. The CDR3 covers 15 residues. The CDR3: CAWSVPPAGGETQYF. CDR3 DNA: TGTGCCTGGAGTGTACCCCCAGCGGGGGGGGAGACCCAGTACTTC.

This clone has a handful of counts. Other nucleotide sequences in the sample specify the same CDR3. This chain joins TRBV7-9 and TRBJ2-5, with D uncertain. V gave up 5 bases and J gave up 2 bases, with 3 bases separating them. This CDR3 is built from 11 residues. The V gene's germline CDR1 is SEHNR and CDR2 FQNEAQ (reference sequence). For the CDR3, the DNA is TGTGCCAGCAGCCAACAAGAGACCCAGTACTTC. Protein sequence: CASSQQETQYF.

CDR3 bases: TGTGCCACCAGCAGAGGCCGAACTCGGGACAGGGGTCACAATGAGCAGTTCTTC. It is translated as CATSRGRTRDRGHNEQFF. The chain couples TRBV15 to TRBJ2-1; 10 bases fit TRBD1. This CDR3 comprises 18 residues. CDR1 and CDR2 (germline): LNHNV, YYDKDF (reference sequence). V gave up 1 base and J gave up 5 bases; unmatched junction bases: 11.

V usage is TRBV7-8 and J usage is TRBJ1-1, with D possibly being TRBD1 (6 bases). Trimming removed 5 bases at V and 4 bases at J, with 26 bases between. The CDR3 sequence is 18 residues long. Germline values: CDR1 SGHVS, CDR2 FQNEAQ. The CDR3 region is CASSPASRAWGHGTEAFF. The CDR3 DNA reads TGTGCCAGCAGCCCAGCGTCAAGGGCTTGGGGACACGGCACTGAAGCTTTCTTT.

The rearrangement uses TRBV6-5 and TRBJ1-2; a weak D match, TRBD1 (6 bases). V dropped 4 bases and J dropped 6 bases, with 15 bases sitting between them. The CDR3 is 14 residues long. From germline, CDR1 is MNHEY and CDR2 SVGAGI. The CDR3 sequence is CASSSFRGWNGYTF. The CDR3, as DNA: TGTGCCAGCAGTTCATTCAGGGGATGGAATGGCTACACCTTC.